The 26 T cell receptor beta chains presented below share a single source sample, sequenced in a study of T and B cells in COVID-19 patients. TRB rearrangements were amplified by multiplex PCR with BIOMED2 TRB-A/B primers. MiXCR was run by TCRdb on the multiplex PCR reads, yielding one entry per CDR3 protein. The sample has several thousand distinct CDR3 sequences; roughly 30% are singletons. Each TRB amplification used roughly 220-550 ng of genomic DNA from blood. The source material was blood. Receptors were obtained from a human donor with active COVID-19.

By share, this clonotype counts as medium-sized. The chain recombines TRBV6-5 with TRBJ1-2, with D hard to call. The CDR3 extends over 12 amino acids. V was shortened by 6 bases and J by 5 bases, with 10 bases between the two germline ends. Germline V gene lookup returns CDR1 MNHEY and CDR2 SVGAGI. CDR3 nucleotides: TGTGCCAGCAGGGCTGAATGGTATGGCTACACCTTC. Protein: CASRAEWYGYTF.

This clonotype was observed a few times. This chain connects TRBV5-4 to TRBJ2-2; 9 bases map to TRBD1. V dropped 4 bases and J dropped 6; count of bases not matched to a gene: 13. This CDR3 region has 17 residues. Germline CDR1 SGHNT, CDR2 YYREEE (reference sequence). CDR3 sequence reads: CASSQVDRGEFSGELFF. In DNA form, the CDR3 reads TGTGCCAGCAGCCAAGTCGACAGGGGGGAATTCTCCGGGGAGCTGTTTTTT.

This clonotype showed up just once. The V call is TRBV4-2, the J call TRBJ2-2, with D perhaps matching TRBD2 (6 bases). CDR1 is LGHNA and CDR2 is YNFKEQ in the germline V gene. The CDR3 loop spans 16 amino acids. Trimming stripped 0 bases from V and 1 base from J, with 9 bases between. CDR3: CASSQDPGGNTGELFF. For the CDR3, the DNA is TGTGCCAGCAGCCAAGACCCCGGGGGGAACACCGGGGAGCTGTTTTTT.

There are a few counts of this clonotype. Here the CDR3 reads CASSSIAGVMETQYF. The CDR3 coding sequence is TGTGCCAGCAGCTCTATAGCGGGGGTTATGGAGACCCAGTACTTC. The chain joins TRBV5-4 to TRBJ2-5; 9 bases line up with TRBD2. The length of the CDR3 is 15 residues. Losses at the gene ends were 3 bases for V and 5 bases for J; bases not matched to a gene: 8. Germline CDR1 is SGHNT and CDR2 is YYREEE (reference sequence).

CDR3 residues: CASSYIGGSPLHF. CDR3 in DNA: TGTGCCAGCAGTTACATAGGGGGTTCACCCCTCCACTTT. V usage is TRBV6-1 and J usage is TRBJ1-6; perhaps TRBD1 as D (6 bases). V lost 5 bases, J lost 9 bases, and 11 bases lay in between. The length of the CDR3 is 13 residues. The germline gives CDR1 MNHNS, CDR2 SASEGT.

This clonotype is medium-sized (0.01 to 0.1%) within its sample. V gene TRBV27 combines with J gene TRBJ2-5; TRBD2 might be the D (5 bases). V was trimmed by 5 bases and J by 4 bases, leaving 5 bases between them. This CDR3 is built from 11 residues. The germline V gene encodes CDR1 MNHEY and CDR2 SMNVEV (reference sequence). This CDR3 is CASSAGETQYF. DNA for the CDR3: TGTGCCAGCAGTGCGGGAGAGACCCAGTACTTC.

This chain connects TRBV4-3 to TRBJ2-2; either TRBD1 or TRBD2 may supply D (5 bases each). Germline V gene lookup returns CDR1 LGHNA and CDR2 YSLEER. CDR3 length: 16 amino acids. V shed 2 bases and J shed 0 bases, with 10 bases lying between them. The CDR3 DNA is TGCGCCAGCAGCCAATCCAGGGACCCGAACACCGGGGAGCTGTTTTTT. Translating it yields CASSQSRDPNTGELFF.

This clonotype was found a few times. This rearrangement joins TRBV11-1 to TRBJ1-1; D unresolved. The CDR3 runs to 15 residues. In germline, CDR1 is SGHAT, CDR2 FQDESV (reference sequence). V lost 1 base and J lost 4, with 13 bases in between. The CDR3: CASSLGRDFGTEAFF. CDR3 in DNA: TGTGCCAGCAGCTTAGGACGGGATTTTGGCACTGAAGCTTTCTTT.

This rearrangement joins TRBV12-3 or TRBV12-4 to TRBJ2-7; 10 bases agree with TRBD1. The CDR3 sequence is 19 residues long. V was pared by 2 bases and J by 3 bases, with 16 bases of the junction left unmatched. The CDR3 DNA is TGTGCCAGCAGTTTAAGGAGGGGGGCCGGGACAGGGGTAGACTACGAGCAGTACTTC. Protein product: CASSLRRGAGTGVDYEQYF.

This clonotype was detected a few times. This rearrangement joins TRBV10-1 to TRBJ2-1; D remains unclear. This CDR3 has 12 residues. V was clipped by 8 bases and J by 4 bases, with 9 bases between them. Germline lookup yields CDR1 WNHNN and CDR2 SYGVQD (reference sequence). The CDR3 protein is CASGEIYNEQFF. The DNA of the CDR3 is TGCGCCAGCGGGGAAATATACAATGAGCAGTTCTTC.

By share, this clonotype counts as medium-sized. The genes are TRBV6-1 and TRBJ2-7; D perhaps matches TRBD2 (6 bases). With 3 bases removed from V and 1 base from J, the gap between germline ends came to 7 bases. The V gene's germline CDR1 is MNHNS and CDR2 SASEGT. This CDR3 is built from 13 residues. Here the CDR3 reads CASSDGGSYEQYV. The CDR3 nucleotides are TGTGCCAGCAGTGATGGAGGGTCCTACGAGCAGTACGTC.

By sample fraction, this clonotype is medium-sized. The CDR3 DNA follows: TGTGCCAGCTCTCAACAGGGAGGGTACGAGCAGTACGTC. It specifies CASSQQGGYEQYV. The chain employs TRBV18 and TRBJ2-7, with D perhaps TRBD2 (7 bases). The V end lost 6 bases, the J end lost 4 bases, and 13 bases lay between the germline ends. Germline V gives CDR1 KGHSH, CDR2 LQKENI. The CDR3 is made up of 13 amino acids.

This clonotype was found once. The rearrangement uses TRBV20-1 and TRBJ1-1; no clear D. Germline V lookup: CDR1 DFQATT, CDR2 SNEGSKA (reference sequence). Between the trimmed V and J ends, which lost 3 bases and 2 bases, there was a span of 7 bases. This CDR3 has 12 residues. The chain's CDR3 is CSASPGNTEAFF. The CDR3 DNA is TGCAGTGCTAGTCCCGGCAACACTGAAGCTTTCTTT.

In its sample, this clonotype is medium-sized (0.01 to 0.1%). V gene TRBV5-6 combines with J gene TRBJ2-3, with D uncertain. CDR3 length equals 13 residues. Germline V CDR1 and CDR2: SGHDT, YYEEEE. The V and J ends lost 4 bases and 2 bases respectively, with 8 bases between them. The CDR3 coding sequence is TGTGCCAGCAGCATCCATATCACAGATACGCAGTATTTT. This gives the protein CASSIHITDTQYF.

The chain links TRBV6-1 to TRBJ2-6, with D tentatively TRBD2 (5 bases). Germline values: CDR1 MNHNS, CDR2 SASEGT. The CDR3 consists of 16 residues. Trimming cost V 4 bases and J 4 bases, with 14 bases left between them. DNA of the CDR3: TGTGCCAGCAGTGGATATACCGGGAAGGGGGCCAACGTCCTGACTTTC. As protein: CASSGYTGKGANVLTF.

The rearrangement joins TRBV6-5 to TRBJ1-6; D is unclear. The CDR3 is made up of 13 amino acids. V lost 6 bases and J lost 5, with 8 bases in between. The V gene's germline CDR1 is MNHEY and CDR2 SVGAGI. CDR3 region: CASRRAHNSPLHF. DNA for the CDR3: TGTGCCAGCAGGCGAGCCCATAATTCACCCCTCCACTTT.

CDR3 DNA sequence: TGCAGTGCTAGGGCCTCCCAGACCGTGAACACTGAAGCTTTCTTT. Amino acid sequence: CSARASQTVNTEAFF. This chain connects TRBV20-1 to TRBJ1-1; D is uncertain. Germline CDR1 is DFQATT and CDR2 is SNEGSKA (reference sequence). The CDR3 sequence is 15 residues long. Trimming removed 3 bases from V and 0 bases from J, with 14 bases in between.

The genes are TRBV12-3 or TRBV12-4 and TRBJ2-2; 15 bases match TRBD2. The J segment lost 7 bases and the V segment lost 5 bases, leaving 5 bases of the junction unmatched. The CDR3 totals 16 residues. Written as DNA, the CDR3 is TGTGCCAGCAGTACGGGACTAGCGGGGGGCATCGGGGAGCTGTTTTTT. The encoded protein is CASSTGLAGGIGELFF.

The chain is built from TRBV19 and TRBJ2-3, with 12 bases matching TRBD2. The CDR3 sequence is 16 residues long. The germline CDR1 and CDR2 sequences are LNHDA and SQIVND (reference sequence). V trimming: 5 bases; J trimming: 2 bases; junction bases outside the gene matches: 5. CDR3 in DNA: TGTGCCAGTAGTGTGACTAGCGGGGGACACACAGATACGCAGTATTTT. It translates to CASSVTSGGHTDTQYF. Complete variable domain (other parts from reference TRBV19 and TRBJ2-3): DGGITQSPKYLFRKEGQNVTLSCEQNLNHDAMYWYRQDPGQGLRLIYYSQIVNDFQKGDIAEGYSVSREKKESFPLTVTSAQKNPTAFYLCASSVTSGGHTDTQYFGPGTRLTVL.

The chain has TRBV20-1 and TRBJ1-2; 9 nucleotides match TRBD1. The germline gives CDR1 DFQATT, CDR2 SNEGSKA (reference sequence). After removal of 6 bases from V and 4 bases from J, the junction contained 9 bases not matched to a gene. The CDR3 has 14 amino acids. This chain's CDR3 is CSAKAGTGTYGYTF. The CDR3 DNA follows: TGCAGTGCCAAAGCCGGGACAGGGACCTATGGCTACACCTTC.

Judged by abundance, this clonotype is medium-sized. The junction differs from germline at one of its ends, possibly a read error. The gene calls are TRBV19 and TRBJ1-3; D is undetermined. Germline V lookup: CDR1 LNHDA, CDR2 SQIVND (reference sequence). The CDR3 extends over 15 amino acids. The CDR3 nucleotides read TGTGCCAGTAGCATAGCTTTTATCTCTGGAAACACCATATATTTT. Translating it yields CASSIAFISGNTIYF.

This clonotype has only one observation. This chain links TRBV6-4 with TRBJ2-7; 16 nucleotides match TRBD2. The CDR3 consists of 16 residues. The germline V gene has CDR1 MRHNA and CDR2 SNTAGT. J was trimmed by 5 bases and V by 2 bases; bases with no gene match: 3. The chain's CDR3 is CASSDQGLAGGDEQYF. The CDR3 bases are TGTGCCAGCAGTGACCAGGGACTAGCGGGGGGGGACGAGCAGTACTTC.

Sample share makes this clonotype medium-sized. The rearrangement uses TRBV29-1 and TRBJ1-2; 7 bases align to TRBD1. Trimming took 6 bases from V and 2 from J; bases not matched to a gene: 3. The V gene's germline CDR1 is SQVTM and CDR2 ANQGSEA. CDR3 length equals 12 residues. The DNA of the CDR3 is TGCAGCGTAGACAGGGCCAACTATGGCTACACCTTC. Its translation is CSVDRANYGYTF.

The chain employs TRBV5-4 and TRBJ2-2, with 9 bases identical to TRBD2. This CDR3 spans 17 amino acids. Germline CDR1 and CDR2: SGHNT and YYREEE (reference sequence). The trim removed 4 bases at V and 7 bases at J, leaving 14 bases unmatched. CDR3 in DNA: TGTGCCAGCAGCCCTCAGTGGGTGCGGGGGGGCGGCGGGGAGCTGTTTTTT. It codes for CASSPQWVRGGGGELFF.

The chain joins TRBV6-2 or TRBV6-3 to TRBJ2-7; a possible D gene is TRBD2 (6 bases). Trimming cost V 1 base and J 0 bases, with 16 bases left between them. The CDR3 length is 17 residues. The V gene's germline CDR1 is MNHEY and CDR2 SVGEGT. The CDR3 sequence: CASSYWSGVPSSYEQYF. The CDR3 DNA reads TGTGCCAGCAGTTACTGGTCGGGGGTACCGAGCTCCTACGAGCAGTACTTC.

The V and J genes are TRBV19 and TRBJ1-5; D not resolved. Germline lookup yields CDR1 LNHDA and CDR2 SQIVND (reference sequence). The CDR3 covers 14 residues. Trimming removed 1 base at V and 9 bases at J, with 13 bases between. The CDR3 sequence: CASSIGVRKRPQHF. The DNA for the CDR3 is TGTGCCAGTAGTATAGGGGTAAGGAAGCGGCCCCAGCATTTT.